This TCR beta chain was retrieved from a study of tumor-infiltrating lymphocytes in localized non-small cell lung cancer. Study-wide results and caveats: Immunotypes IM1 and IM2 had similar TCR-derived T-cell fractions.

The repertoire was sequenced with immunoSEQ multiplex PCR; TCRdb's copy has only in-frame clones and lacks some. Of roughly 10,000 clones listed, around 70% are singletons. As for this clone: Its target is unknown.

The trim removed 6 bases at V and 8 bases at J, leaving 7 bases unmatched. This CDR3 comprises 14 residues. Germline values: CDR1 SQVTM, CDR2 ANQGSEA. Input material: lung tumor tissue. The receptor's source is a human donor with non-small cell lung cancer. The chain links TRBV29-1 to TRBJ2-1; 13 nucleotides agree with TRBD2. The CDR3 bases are TGCAGCGTACAGACTAGCGGGGGGATGTATGAGCAGTTCTTC. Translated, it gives CSVQTSGGMYEQFF.